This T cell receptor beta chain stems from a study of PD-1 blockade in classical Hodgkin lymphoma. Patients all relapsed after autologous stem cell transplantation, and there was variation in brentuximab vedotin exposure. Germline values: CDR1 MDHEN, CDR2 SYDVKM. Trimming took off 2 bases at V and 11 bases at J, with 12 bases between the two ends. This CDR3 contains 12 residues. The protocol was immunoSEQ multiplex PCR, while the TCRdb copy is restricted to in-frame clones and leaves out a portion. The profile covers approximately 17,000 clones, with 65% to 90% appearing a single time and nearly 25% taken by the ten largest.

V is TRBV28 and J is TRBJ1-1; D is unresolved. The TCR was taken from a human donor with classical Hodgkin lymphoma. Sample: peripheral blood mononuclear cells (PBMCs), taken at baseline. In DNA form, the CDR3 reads TGTGCCAGCAGTTTACCCCGGGCTAGGGCTTTCTTT. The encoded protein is CASSLPRARAFF.